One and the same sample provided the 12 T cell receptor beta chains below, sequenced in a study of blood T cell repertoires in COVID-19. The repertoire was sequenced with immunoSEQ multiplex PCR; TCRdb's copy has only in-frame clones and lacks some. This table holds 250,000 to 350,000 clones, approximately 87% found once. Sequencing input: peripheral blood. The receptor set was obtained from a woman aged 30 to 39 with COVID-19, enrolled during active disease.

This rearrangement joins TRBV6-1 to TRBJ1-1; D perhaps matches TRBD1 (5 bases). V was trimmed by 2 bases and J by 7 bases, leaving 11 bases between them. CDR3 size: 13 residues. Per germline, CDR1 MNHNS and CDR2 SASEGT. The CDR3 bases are TGTGCCAGCAGTGAAATCCAGGGCTTTGAAGCTTTCTTT. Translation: CASSEIQGFEAFF.

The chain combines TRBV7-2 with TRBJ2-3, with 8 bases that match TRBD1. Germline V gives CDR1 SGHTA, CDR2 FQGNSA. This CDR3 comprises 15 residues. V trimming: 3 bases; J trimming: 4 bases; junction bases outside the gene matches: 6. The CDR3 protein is CASSFQGAEADTQYF. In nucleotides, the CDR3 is TGTGCCAGCAGCTTTCAGGGGGCTGAGGCAGATACGCAGTATTTT.

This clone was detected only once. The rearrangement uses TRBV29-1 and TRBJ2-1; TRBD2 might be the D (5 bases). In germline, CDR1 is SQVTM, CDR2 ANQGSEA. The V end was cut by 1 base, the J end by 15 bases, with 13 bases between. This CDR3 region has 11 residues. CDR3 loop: CSVEGRTRWFF. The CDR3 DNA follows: TGCAGCGTTGAAGGACGGACTCGGTGGTTCTTC.

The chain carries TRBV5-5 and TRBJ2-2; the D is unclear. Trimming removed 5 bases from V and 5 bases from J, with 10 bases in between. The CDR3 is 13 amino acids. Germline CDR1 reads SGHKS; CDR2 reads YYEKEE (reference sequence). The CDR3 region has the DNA TGTGCCAGCAGTCACGCCGGTACCGGGGAGCTGTTTTTT. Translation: CASSHAGTGELFF.

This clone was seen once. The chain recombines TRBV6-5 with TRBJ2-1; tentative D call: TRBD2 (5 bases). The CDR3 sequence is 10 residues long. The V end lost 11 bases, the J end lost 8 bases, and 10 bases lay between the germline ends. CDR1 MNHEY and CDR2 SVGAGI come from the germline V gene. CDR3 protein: CAGGRDEQFF. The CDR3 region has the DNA TGTGCCGGCGGGCGGGATGAGCAGTTCTTC.

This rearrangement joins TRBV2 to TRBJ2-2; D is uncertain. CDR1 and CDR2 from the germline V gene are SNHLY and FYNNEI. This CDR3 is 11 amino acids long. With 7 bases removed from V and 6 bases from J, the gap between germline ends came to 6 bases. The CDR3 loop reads CASTEAGELFF. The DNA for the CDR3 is TGTGCCAGCACCGAGGCCGGGGAGCTGTTTTTT.

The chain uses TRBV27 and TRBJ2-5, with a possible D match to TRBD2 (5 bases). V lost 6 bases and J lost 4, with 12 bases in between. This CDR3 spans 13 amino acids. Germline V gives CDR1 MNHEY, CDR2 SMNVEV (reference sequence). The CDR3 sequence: CASRVPGGETQYF. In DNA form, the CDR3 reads TGTGCCAGCAGAGTACCCGGAGGAGAGACCCAGTACTTC.

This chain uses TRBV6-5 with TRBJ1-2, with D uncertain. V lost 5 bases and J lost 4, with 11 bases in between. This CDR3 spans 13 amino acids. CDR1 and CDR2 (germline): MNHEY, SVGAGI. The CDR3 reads CASSLRPVYGYTF. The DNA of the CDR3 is TGTGCCAGCAGTCTCAGGCCGGTCTATGGCTACACCTTC.

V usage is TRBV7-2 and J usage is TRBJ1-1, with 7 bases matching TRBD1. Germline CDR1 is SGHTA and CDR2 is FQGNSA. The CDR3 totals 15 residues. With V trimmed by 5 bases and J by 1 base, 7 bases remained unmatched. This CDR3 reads CASSPRRDRNTEAFF. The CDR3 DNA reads TGTGCCAGCAGCCCGCGCAGGGACAGGAACACTGAAGCTTTCTTT.

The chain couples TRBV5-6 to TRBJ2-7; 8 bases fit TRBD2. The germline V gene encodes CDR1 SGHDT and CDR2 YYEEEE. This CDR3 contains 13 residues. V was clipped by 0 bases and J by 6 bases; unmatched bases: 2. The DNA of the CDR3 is TGTGCCAGCAGCTTGGGACTAGCGAGCGAGCAGTACTTC. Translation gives CASSLGLASEQYF. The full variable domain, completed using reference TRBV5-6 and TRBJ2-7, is DAGVTQSPTHLIKTRGQQVTLRCSPKSGHDTVSWYQQALGQGPQFIFQYYEEEERQRGNFPDRFSGHQFPNYSSELNVNALLLGDSALYLCASSLGLASEQYFGPGTRLTVT.

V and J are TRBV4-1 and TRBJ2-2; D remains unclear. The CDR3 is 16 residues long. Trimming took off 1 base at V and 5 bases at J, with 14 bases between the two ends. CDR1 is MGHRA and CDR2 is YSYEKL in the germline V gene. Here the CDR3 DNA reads TGCGCCAGCAGCCAAGTACGATTCTCTAGTACCGGGGAGCTGTTTTTT. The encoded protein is CASSQVRFSSTGELFF.

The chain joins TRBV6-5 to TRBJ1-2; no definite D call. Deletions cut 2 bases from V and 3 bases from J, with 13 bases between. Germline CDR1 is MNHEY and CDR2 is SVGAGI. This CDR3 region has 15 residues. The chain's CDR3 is CASSYRRTEDYGYTF. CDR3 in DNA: TGTGCCAGCAGTTACCGAAGGACGGAGGACTATGGCTACACCTTC.